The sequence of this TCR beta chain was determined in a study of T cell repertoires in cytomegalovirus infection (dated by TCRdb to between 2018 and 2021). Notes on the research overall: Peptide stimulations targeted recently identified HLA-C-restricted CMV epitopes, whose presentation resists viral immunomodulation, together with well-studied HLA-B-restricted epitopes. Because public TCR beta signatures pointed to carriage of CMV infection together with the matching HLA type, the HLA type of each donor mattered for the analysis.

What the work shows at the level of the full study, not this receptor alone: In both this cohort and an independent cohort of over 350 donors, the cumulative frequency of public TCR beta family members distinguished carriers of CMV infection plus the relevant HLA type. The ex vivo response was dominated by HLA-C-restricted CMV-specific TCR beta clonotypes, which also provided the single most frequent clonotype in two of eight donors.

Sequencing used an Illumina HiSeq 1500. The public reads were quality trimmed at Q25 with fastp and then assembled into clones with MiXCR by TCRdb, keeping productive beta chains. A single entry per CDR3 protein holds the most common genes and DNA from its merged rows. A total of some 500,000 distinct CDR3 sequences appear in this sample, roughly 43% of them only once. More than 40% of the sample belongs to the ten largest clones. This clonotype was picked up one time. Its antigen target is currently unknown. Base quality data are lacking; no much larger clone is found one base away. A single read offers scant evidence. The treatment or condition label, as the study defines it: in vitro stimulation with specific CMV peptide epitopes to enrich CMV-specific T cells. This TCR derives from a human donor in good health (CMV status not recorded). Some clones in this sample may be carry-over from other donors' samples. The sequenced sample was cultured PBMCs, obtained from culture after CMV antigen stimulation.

CDR3 protein: CASSHIGAGRAYEQYF. The DNA is as follows: TGTGCCAGCAGTCACATCGGGGCAGGCCGGGCCTACGAGCAGTACTTC. The rearranged segments are TRBV7-9 and TRBJ2-7, with the D call perhaps TRBD1 or TRBD2, each one matching 5 bases. Spanning cysteine to phenylalanine, the CDR3 consists of 16 amino acids. This entry keeps only the CDR3 DNA: 48 bases, framed from base 1. The germline V gene encodes CDR1 SEHNR and CDR2 FQNEAQ (reference sequence). A distance of 20 bases separates the germline ends of V and J, which lose 6 bases and 2 bases respectively.